The clone carrying this T cell receptor (beta chain) was counted once. Method: immunoSEQ multiplex PCR; TCRdb's copy keeps in-frame clones and lacks some. The sample consists of about 69,000 clones, 80% of them appearing once. The sample belongs to a study of early stage breast cancer tumors. Study-level background: Each sample averaged approximately 9.9-fold read coverage.

V lost 5 bases and J 10 bases, leaving 8 bases between the germline ends. Looked up from germline, CDR1 is MNHEY and CDR2 is SVGAGI. The CDR3 has 10 residues. This sequence was found in a person aged 40 to 50 with breast cancer. The source material was blood. The chain recombines TRBV6-5 with TRBJ2-5; no definite D call. The CDR3 here is CASSTKNQYF. The CDR3 DNA reads as TGTGCCAGCAGTACGAAGAACCAGTACTTC.